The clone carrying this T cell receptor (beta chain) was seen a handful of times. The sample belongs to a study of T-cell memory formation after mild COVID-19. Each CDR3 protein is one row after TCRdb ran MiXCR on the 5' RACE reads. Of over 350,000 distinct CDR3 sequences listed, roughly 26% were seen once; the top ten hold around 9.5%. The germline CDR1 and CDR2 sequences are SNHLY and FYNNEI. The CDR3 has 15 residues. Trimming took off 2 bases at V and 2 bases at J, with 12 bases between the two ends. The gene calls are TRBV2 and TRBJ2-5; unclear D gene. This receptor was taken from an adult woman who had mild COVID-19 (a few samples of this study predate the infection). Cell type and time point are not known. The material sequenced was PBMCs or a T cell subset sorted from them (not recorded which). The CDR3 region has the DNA TGTGCCAGCAGTGAACCCCCCCCAAGACAAGAGACCCAGTACTTC. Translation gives CASSEPPPRQETQYF.